The T cell receptor (beta chain) under discussion was sequenced for a study of shared clonotypes between healthy human individuals. CD8 memory was a combination that joined CD45RO+ cells with CCR7-negative CD45RA+ TemRA cells. With 1 base clipped from V and 5 bases from J, the junction kept 7 bases outside the gene matches. CDR1 MNHEY and CDR2 SMNVEV come from the germline V gene (reference sequence). The CDR3 is 15 residues long. Sequenced by immunoSEQ multiplex PCR; TCRdb stores in-frame clones only, minus some. The sample holds 90,000 to 150,000 clones, around 68% seen once. Study findings and constraints: Clonotype sharing among donors, it was expected, would be affected by sequencing depth.

This clone came up a few times. Antigen unknown. Sequenced: memory CD8+ T cells sorted from blood. The subset here: CD45RO+ cells pooled with CCR7-negative TemRA cells. This receptor was taken from a woman aged 30 to 39 in good health. The rearrangement uses TRBV27 and TRBJ2-7; 8 nucleotides agree with TRBD2. The CDR3 protein is CASSLYRTSIDEQYF. In DNA form, the CDR3 reads TGTGCCAGCAGTTTATATAGGACTAGCATCGACGAGCAGTACTTC.